The entry that follows covers one T cell receptor (beta chain) sequence. Its antigen specificity is not known. No much larger clonotype is one base removed from it; base qualities were not supplied. The library was obtained by the immunoSEQ multiplex PCR assay. Not all clones reach the TCRdb copy of this immuneACCESS table, which keeps in-frame sequences only. Checked studies attribute under half of the gap to unresolved V genes and leave the rest unexplained. The sample has 85,000 to 95,000 clones on record, roughly 78% of them singletons. The ten largest account for around a tenth of the sample. The data originate from a study of control samples from healthy donors and cancer patients (dated by TCRdb to 2020 to 2021). The CDR3 spans 14 residues, from the cysteine through the phenylalanine. The retained sequence is limited to the CDR3, 42 bases, with the frame set at the first base. Per the germline V gene, MNHEY is the CDR1 and SVGAGI is the CDR2. At the junction V is shortened by 5 bases and J by 4 bases; bases outside the gene matches: 5.

This sequence was found in a woman aged 55-70 years in good health. Rearrangement joined TRBV6-5 to TRBJ2-1; 7 central bases correspond to TRBD2. The source material was blood. The DNA reads TGTGCCAGCAGTCGGACTAGAGGATACAATGAGCAGTTCTTC. Its coded protein is CASSRTRGYNEQFF.